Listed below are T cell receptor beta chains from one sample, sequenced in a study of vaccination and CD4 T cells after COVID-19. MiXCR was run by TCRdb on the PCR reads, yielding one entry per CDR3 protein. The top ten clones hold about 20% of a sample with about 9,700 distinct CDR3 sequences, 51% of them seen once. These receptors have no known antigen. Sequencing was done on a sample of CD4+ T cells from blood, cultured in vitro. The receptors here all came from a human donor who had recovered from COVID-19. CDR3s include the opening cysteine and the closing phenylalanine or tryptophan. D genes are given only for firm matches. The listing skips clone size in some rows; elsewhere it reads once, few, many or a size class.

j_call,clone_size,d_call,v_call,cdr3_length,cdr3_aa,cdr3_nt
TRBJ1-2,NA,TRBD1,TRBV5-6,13,CASSPTGYYGYTF,TGTGCCAGCAGCCCGACAGGGTACTATGGCTACACCTTC
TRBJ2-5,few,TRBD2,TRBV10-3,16,CAISDPAGAGLETQYF,TGTGCCATCAGTGACCCTGCGGGAGCGGGATTAGAGACCCAGTACTTC
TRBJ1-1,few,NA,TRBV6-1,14,CASSETWGGTEAFF,TGTGCCAGCAGTGAGACATGGGGCGGGACTGAAGCTTTCTTT
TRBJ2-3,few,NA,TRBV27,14,CASSFGGAADTQYF,TGTGCCAGCAGTTTCGGGGGTGCCGCAGATACGCAGTATTTT
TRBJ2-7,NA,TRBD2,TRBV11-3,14,CASSSKREDGEQYF,TGTGCCAGCAGCTCGAAGCGGGAGGACGGCGAGCAGTACTTC
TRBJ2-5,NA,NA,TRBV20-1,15,CSASRGLASEETQYF,TGCAGTGCTAGTAGGGGCTTGGCGAGTGAAGAGACCCAGTACTTC
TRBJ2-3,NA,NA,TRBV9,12,CASSLGGSTQYF,TGTGCCAGCAGTTTAGGAGGGTCCACGCAGTATTTT
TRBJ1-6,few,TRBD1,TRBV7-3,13,CASSFTGDSPLHF,TGTGCCAGCAGCTTTACAGGGGATTCACCCCTCCACTTT
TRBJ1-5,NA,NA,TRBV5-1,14,CASSPGEGDQPQHF,TGCGCCAGCAGCCCGGGGGAGGGGGATCAGCCCCAGCATTTT
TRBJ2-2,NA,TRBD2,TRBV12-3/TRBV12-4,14,CASRGAGTTGELFF,TGTGCCAGCAGGGGAGCGGGAACCACCGGGGAGCTGTTTTTT
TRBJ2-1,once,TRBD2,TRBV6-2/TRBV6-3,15,CASRTGTSSRNEQFF,TGTGCCAGCAGGACCGGGACTAGCTCTAGGAATGAGCAGTTCTTC
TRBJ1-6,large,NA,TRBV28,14,CASRGWGDNSPLHF,TGTGCCAGCCGAGGGTGGGGAGATAATTCACCCCTCCACTTT
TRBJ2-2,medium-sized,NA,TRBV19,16,CASSIGGGAHTGELFF,TGTGCCAGTAGTATTGGGGGGGGCGCGCACACCGGGGAGCTGTTTTTT
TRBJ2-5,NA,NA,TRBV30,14,CAWSVRRRQETQYF,TGTGCCTGGAGTGTACGGAGGCGGCAAGAGACCCAGTACTTC
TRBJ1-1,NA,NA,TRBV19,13,CASTVRQHTEAFF,TGTGCCAGTACTGTTCGACAACACACTGAAGCTTTCTTT